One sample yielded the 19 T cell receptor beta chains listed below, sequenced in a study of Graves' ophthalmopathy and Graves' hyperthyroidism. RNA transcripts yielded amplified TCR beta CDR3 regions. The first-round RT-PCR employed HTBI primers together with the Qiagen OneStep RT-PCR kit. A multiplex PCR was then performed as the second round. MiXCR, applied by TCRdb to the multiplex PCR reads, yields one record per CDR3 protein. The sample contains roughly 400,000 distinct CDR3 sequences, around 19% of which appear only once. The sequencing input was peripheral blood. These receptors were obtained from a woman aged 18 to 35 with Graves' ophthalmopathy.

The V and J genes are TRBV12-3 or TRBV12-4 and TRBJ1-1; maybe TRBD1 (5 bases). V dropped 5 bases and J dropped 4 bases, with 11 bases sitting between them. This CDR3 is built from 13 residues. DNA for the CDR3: TGTGCCAGCAGTAATCAGGGAGCCACTGAAGCTTTCTTT. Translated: CASSNQGATEAFF.

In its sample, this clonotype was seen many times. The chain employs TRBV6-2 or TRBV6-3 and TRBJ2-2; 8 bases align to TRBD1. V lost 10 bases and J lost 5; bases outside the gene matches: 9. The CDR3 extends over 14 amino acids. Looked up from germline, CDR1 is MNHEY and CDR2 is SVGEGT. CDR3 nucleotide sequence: TGTGCCACCCAACGGACAGGGTCTACCGGGGAGCTGTTTTTT. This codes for CATQRTGSTGELFF.

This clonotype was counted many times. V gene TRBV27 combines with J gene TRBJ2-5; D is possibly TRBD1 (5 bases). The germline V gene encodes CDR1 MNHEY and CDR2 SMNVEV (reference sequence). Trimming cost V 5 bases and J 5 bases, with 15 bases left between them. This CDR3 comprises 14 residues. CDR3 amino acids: CASSLRQPWETQYF. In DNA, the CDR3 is TGTGCCAGCAGTCTCCGACAGCCCTGGGAGACCCAGTACTTC.

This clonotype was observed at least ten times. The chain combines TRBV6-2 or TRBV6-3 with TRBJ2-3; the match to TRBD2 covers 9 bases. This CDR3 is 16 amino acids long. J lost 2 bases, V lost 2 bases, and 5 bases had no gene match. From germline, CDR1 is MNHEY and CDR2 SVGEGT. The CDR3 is CASSYRLADITDTQYF. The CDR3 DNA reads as TGTGCCAGCAGTTACCGACTAGCGGATATCACAGATACGCAGTATTTT.

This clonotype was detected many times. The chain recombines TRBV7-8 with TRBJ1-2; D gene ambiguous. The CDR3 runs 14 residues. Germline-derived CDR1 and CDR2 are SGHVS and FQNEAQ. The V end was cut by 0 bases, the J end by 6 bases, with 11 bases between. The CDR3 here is CASSLALPGNGYTF. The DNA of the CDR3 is TGTGCCAGCAGCTTAGCGCTGCCCGGTAATGGCTACACCTTC.

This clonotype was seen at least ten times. This chain's CDR3 is CASSVDRRFSGNTIYF. In nucleotides, the CDR3 is TGCGCCAGCAGCGTGGACAGACGATTCTCTGGAAACACCATATATTTT. V gene TRBV5-1 combines with J gene TRBJ1-3; tentatively, D is TRBD1 (6 bases). CDR1 is SGHRS, CDR2 YFSETQ, per germline. The CDR3 length is 16 residues. The V end lost 4 bases, the J end lost 0 bases, and 14 bases lay between the germline ends.

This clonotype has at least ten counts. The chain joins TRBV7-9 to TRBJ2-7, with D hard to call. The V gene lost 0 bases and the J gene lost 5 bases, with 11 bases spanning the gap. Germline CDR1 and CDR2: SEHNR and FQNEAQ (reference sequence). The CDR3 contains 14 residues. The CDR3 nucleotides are TGTGCCAGCAGCTTAGCTTGGAAAGGGAACGAGCAGTACTTC. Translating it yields CASSLAWKGNEQYF.

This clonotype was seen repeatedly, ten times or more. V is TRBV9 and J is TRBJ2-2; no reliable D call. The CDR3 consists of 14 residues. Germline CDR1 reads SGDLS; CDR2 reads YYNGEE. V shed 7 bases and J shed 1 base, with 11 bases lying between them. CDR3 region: CASGDLLNTGELFF. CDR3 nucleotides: TGTGCCAGCGGTGACCTGTTGAACACCGGGGAGCTGTTTTTT.

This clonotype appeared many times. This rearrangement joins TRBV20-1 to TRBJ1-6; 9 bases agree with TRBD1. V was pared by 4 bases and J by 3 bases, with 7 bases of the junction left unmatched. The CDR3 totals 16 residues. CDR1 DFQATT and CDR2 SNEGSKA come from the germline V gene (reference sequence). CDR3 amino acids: CSATRDRDLYNSPLHF. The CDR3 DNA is TGCAGTGCTACCCGGGACAGGGACCTCTATAATTCACCCCTCCACTTT.

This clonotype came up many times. The CDR3 protein is CASSTSWSYNEQFF. The DNA of the CDR3 is TGTGCCAGCAGCACATCATGGTCCTACAATGAGCAGTTCTTC. The chain recombines TRBV7-2 with TRBJ2-1; D is unresolved. CDR3 size: 14 residues. Trimming took off 5 bases at V and 1 base at J, with 9 bases between the two ends. Looked up from germline, CDR1 is SGHTA and CDR2 is FQGNSA. Based on the CDR3 plus reference TRBV7-2 and TRBJ2-1, the full variable domain is GAGVSQSPSNKVTEKGKDVELRCDPISGHTALYWYRQSLGQGLEFLIYFQGNSAPDKSGLPSDRFSAERTGGSVSTLTIQRTQQEDSAVYLCASSTSWSYNEQFFGPGTRLTVL.

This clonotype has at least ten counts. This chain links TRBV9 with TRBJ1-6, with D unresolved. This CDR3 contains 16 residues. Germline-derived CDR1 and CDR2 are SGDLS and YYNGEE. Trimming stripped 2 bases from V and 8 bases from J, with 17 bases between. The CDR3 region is CASSVNLDGPDSPLHF. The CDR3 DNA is TGTGCCAGCAGCGTCAATCTGGACGGGCCGGATTCACCCCTCCACTTT.

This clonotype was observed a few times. The DNA for the CDR3 is TGTGCCAGCTCACCACCGGTAGGGGAACACTCTGGAAACACCATATATTTT. Its translation: CASSPPVGEHSGNTIYF. J is TRBJ1-3 and V is TRBV18; maybe TRBD1 (5 bases). This CDR3 spans 17 amino acids. Germline V lookup: CDR1 KGHSH, CDR2 LQKENI. Trimming stripped 0 bases from V and 0 bases from J, with 12 bases between.

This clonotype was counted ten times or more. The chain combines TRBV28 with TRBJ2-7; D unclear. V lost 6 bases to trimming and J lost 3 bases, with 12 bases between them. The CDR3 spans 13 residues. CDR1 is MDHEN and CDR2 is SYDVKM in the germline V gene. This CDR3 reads CASSSLLGYEQYF. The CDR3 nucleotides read TGTGCCAGCAGCTCCCTTCTGGGCTACGAGCAGTACTTC.

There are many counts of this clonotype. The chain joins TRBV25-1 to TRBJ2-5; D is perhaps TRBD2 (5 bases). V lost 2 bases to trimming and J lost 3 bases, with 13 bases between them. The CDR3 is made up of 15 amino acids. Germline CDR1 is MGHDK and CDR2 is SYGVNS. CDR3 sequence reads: CASSEISPGEETQYF. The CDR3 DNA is TGTGCCAGCAGTGAAATTTCCCCCGGGGAAGAGACCCAGTACTTC.

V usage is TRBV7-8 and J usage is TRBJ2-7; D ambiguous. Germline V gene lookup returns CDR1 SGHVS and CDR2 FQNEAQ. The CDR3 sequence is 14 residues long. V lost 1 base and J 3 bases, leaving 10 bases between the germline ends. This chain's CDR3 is CASSLVAGDYEQYF. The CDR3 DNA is TGTGCCAGCAGCTTAGTGGCAGGAGACTACGAGCAGTACTTC. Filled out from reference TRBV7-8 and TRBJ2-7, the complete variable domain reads GAGVSQSPRYKVAKRGQDVALRCDPISGHVSLFWYQQALGQGPEFLTYFQNEAQLDKSGLPSDRFFAERPEGSVSTLKIQRTQQEDSAVYLCASSLVAGDYEQYFGPGTRLTVT.

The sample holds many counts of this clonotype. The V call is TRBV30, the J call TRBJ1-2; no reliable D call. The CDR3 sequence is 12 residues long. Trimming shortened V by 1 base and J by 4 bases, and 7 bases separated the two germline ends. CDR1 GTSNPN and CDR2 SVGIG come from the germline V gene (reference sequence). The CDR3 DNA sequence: TGTGCCTGGAGTGGAGGTCGCTATGGCTACACCTTC. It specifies CAWSGGRYGYTF.

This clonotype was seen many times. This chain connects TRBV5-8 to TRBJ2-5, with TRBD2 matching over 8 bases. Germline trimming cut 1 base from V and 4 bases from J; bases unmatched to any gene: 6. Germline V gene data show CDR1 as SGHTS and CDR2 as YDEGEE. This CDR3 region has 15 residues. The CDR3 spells CASSLYAGGGETQYF. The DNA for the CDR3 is TGTGCCAGCAGCTTGTATGCGGGGGGAGGAGAGACCCAGTACTTC.

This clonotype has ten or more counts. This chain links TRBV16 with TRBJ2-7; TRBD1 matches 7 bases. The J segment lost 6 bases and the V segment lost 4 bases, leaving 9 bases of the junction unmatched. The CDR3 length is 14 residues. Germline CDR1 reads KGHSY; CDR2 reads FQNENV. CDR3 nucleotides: TGTGCCAGCAGCCGAAAGGGACAGTCCCCCGAGCAGTACTTC. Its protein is CASSRKGQSPEQYF.

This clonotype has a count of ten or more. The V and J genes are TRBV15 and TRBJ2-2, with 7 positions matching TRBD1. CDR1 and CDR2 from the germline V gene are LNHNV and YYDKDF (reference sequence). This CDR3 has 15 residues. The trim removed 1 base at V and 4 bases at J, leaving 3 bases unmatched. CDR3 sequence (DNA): TGTGCCACCAGCAGAGGCTACAGGGGCACCGGGGAGCTGTTTTTT. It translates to CATSRGYRGTGELFF. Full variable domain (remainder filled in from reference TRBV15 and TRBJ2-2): DAMVIQNPRYQVTQFGKPVTLSCSQTLNHNVMYWYQQKSSQAPKLLFHYYDKDFNNEADTPDNFQSRRPNTSFCFLDIRSPGLGDTAMYLCATSRGYRGTGELFFGEGSRLTVL.